Below, one T cell receptor (beta chain) is given with its context. Its antigen is unknown. This entry is derived from a study of T cell responses to AZD1222 COVID-19 vaccine. Points from the study as a whole: Repertoires were obtained only post-peak T cell response. Unmutated regions of variants are reportedly targeted by nearly half of spike-specific TCRs.

Generated by immunoSEQ multiplex PCR, the TCRdb table keeps only in-frame clones and is missing some. The top ten hold over 9.5% of the sample, which has fewer than 200,000 clones, around 94% seen once. The CDR3 consists of 12 residues. The germline V gene has CDR1 GTSNPN and CDR2 SVGIG (reference sequence). Trimming cost V 2 bases and J 2 bases, with 5 bases left between them. The J gene is TRBJ2-3, the V gene TRBV30; D not certain. The origin of this receptor is an adult in good health. Sequenced material: peripheral blood, taken on day 0 of AZD1222 vaccination. DNA for the CDR3: TGTGCCTGGAGTCAACTCACAGATACGCAGTATTTT. Translation: CAWSQLTDTQYF. Filled out from reference TRBV30 and TRBJ2-3, the complete variable domain reads SQTIHQWPATLVQPVGSPLSLECTVEGTSNPNLYWYRQAAGRGLQLLFYSVGIGQISSEVPQNLSASRPQDRQFILSSKKLLLSDSGFYLCAWSQLTDTQYFGPGTRLTVL.